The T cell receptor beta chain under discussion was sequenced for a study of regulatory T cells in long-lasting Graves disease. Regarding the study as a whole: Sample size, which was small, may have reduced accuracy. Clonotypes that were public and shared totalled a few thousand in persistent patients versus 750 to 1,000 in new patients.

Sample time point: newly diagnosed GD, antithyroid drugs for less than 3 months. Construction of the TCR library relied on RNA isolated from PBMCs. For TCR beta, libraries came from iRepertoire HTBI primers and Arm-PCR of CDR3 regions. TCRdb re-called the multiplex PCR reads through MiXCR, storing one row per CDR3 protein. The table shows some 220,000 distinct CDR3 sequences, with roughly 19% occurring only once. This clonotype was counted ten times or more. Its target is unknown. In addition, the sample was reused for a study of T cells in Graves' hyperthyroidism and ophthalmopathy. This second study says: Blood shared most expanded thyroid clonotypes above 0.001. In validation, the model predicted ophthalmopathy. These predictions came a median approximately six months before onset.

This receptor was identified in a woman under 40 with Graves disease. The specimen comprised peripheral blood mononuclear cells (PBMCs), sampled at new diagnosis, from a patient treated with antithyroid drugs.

The CDR3 region has the DNA TGCAGTGCTGACCCTTCAAACAGGGTCGGTGAGACCCAGTACTTC. Amino acids: CSADPSNRVGETQYF. The rearrangement joins TRBV20-1 to TRBJ2-5; D is possibly TRBD1 (6 bases). Trimming cost V 5 bases and J 5 bases, with 21 bases left between them. CDR1 is DFQATT, CDR2 SNEGSKA, per germline (reference sequence). The CDR3 is made up of 15 amino acids.